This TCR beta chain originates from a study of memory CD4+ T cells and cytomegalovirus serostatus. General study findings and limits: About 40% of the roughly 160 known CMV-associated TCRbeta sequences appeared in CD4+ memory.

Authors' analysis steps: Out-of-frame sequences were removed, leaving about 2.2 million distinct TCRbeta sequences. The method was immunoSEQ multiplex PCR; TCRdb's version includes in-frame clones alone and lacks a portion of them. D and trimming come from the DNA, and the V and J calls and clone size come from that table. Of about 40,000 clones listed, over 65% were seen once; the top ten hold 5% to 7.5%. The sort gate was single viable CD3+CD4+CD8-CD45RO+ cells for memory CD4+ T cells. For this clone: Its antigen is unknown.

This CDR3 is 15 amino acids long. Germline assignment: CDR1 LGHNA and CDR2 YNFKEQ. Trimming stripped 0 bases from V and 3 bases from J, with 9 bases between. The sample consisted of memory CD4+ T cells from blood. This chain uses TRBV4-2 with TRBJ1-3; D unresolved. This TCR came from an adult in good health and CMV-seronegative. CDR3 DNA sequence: TGTGCCAGCAGCCAAGAAGGCAGCCTTGGAAACACCATATATTTT. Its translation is CASSQEGSLGNTIYF.